Below are 32 T cell receptor beta chains sequenced from a single sample in a study of shared clonotypes between healthy human individuals. Using immunoSEQ multiplex PCR, the repertoire was profiled, and TCRdb retains in-frame clones only, with some absent. Of roughly 2.1 million clones in the sample, more than 85% are singletons; the top ten hold about 1.5%. Terminally differentiated effector memory CD45RA+ cells were excluded by CCR7 positive selection of CD45RO-negative cells. What was sequenced was naive CD8+ T cells from PBMCs. The source of these receptors is a man younger than 30 in good health. Some clones in this sample may be carry-over from other donors' samples.

This rearrangement joins TRBV6-1 to TRBJ2-2; no clear D gene. The CDR3 extends over 14 amino acids. Germline loops: CDR1 MNHNS, CDR2 SASEGT. Trimming left V 11 bases short and J 5 bases short, with 18 bases between. In nucleotides, the CDR3 is TGTGCCTCCTCACTCCCACTCTTAACCGGGGAGCTGTTTTTT. Its protein is CASSLPLLTGELFF.

Here the CDR3 reads CASSWEVTSGFPGGNEQFF. CDR3 sequence (DNA): TGTGCCAGCAGCTGGGAGGTGACTAGCGGGTTCCCGGGTGGCAATGAGCAGTTCTTC. The chain uses TRBV5-6 and TRBJ2-1; 10 nucleotides line up with TRBD2. The CDR3 has 19 amino acids. Germline V gene lookup returns CDR1 SGHDT and CDR2 YYEEEE. V was pared by 3 bases and J by 6 bases, with 18 bases of the junction left unmatched. The complete variable domain, with remaining parts taken from reference TRBV5-6 and TRBJ2-1, reads DAGVTQSPTHLIKTRGQQVTLRCSPKSGHDTVSWYQQALGQGPQFIFQYYEEEERQRGNFPDRFSGHQFPNYSSELNVNALLLGDSALYLCASSWEVTSGFPGGNEQFFGPGTRLTVL.

The CDR3 coding sequence is TGTGCCTGGAGAAGTCGGCAGGGGCTTTACGAGCAGTACTTC. As protein: CAWRSRQGLYEQYF. The gene calls are TRBV30 and TRBJ2-7; TRBD1 might be the D (6 bases). This CDR3 is 14 amino acids long. Trimming took off 3 bases at V and 4 bases at J, with 16 bases between the two ends. Germline V gene lookup returns CDR1 GTSNPN and CDR2 SVGIG (reference sequence). Variable domain in full (rest from reference TRBV30 and TRBJ2-7): SQTIHQWPATLVQPVGSPLSLECTVEGTSNPNLYWYRQAAGRGLQLLFYSVGIGQISSEVPQNLSASRPQDRQFILSSKKLLLSDSGFYLCAWRSRQGLYEQYFGPGTRLTVT.

This clone showed up just once. V and J are TRBV9 and TRBJ2-1, with D perhaps matching TRBD1 or TRBD2 (5 bases each). This CDR3 is 14 amino acids long. Germline-derived CDR1 and CDR2 are SGDLS and YYNGEE. V lost 4 bases and J 7 bases, leaving 15 bases between the germline ends. CDR3 loop: CASSHWDRENEQFF. CDR3 bases: TGTGCCAGCAGCCATTGGGACCGAGAAAATGAGCAGTTCTTC.

This rearrangement joins TRBV19 to TRBJ1-1; possibly TRBD1 for D (5 bases). The CDR3 runs to 18 residues. CDR1 is LNHDA and CDR2 is SQIVND in the germline V gene (reference sequence). The ends were cut back, 3 bases at V and 2 bases at J, with 22 bases in the middle. The CDR3 DNA is TGTGCCAGTAGTATTTGTTATTTTCGACAGACCAAAAACACTGAAGCTTTCTTT. It is translated as CASSICYFRQTKNTEAFF.

This clone is a singleton in its sample. The V and J genes are TRBV7-8 and TRBJ2-7; 9 nucleotides match TRBD2. Germline values: CDR1 SGHVS, CDR2 FQNEAQ. V dropped 5 bases and J dropped 3; count of bases not matched to a gene: 11. The CDR3 is 16 amino acids. In DNA, the CDR3 is TGTGCCAGCAGCCCCTTCCCGACTAGCGGAAACTACGAGCAGTACTTC. Translating gives CASSPFPTSGNYEQYF.

The chain is built from TRBV5-6 and TRBJ1-1, with TRBD1 identical over 11 bases. Germline V gene sequence: CDR1 SGHDT, CDR2 YYEEEE. The CDR3 length is 13 residues. Trimming cost V 4 bases and J 8 bases; bases outside gene matches: 4. CDR3 sequence (DNA): TGTGCCAGCAGCGGGGACAGGGGGTCAGAAGCTTTCTTT. Translating gives CASSGDRGSEAFF.

The chain joins TRBV7-6 to TRBJ1-5, with D hard to call. This CDR3 is built from 12 residues. V lost 2 bases and J 7 bases, leaving 6 bases between the germline ends. Germline V lookup: CDR1 SGHVS, CDR2 FNYEAQ. The CDR3 DNA follows: TGTGCCAGCAGCTTACAAGGCCAGCCCCAGCATTTT. Protein: CASSLQGQPQHF.

The chain combines TRBV18 with TRBJ1-1; D is perhaps TRBD1 (5 bases). The CDR3 consists of 15 residues. With 6 bases removed from V and 7 bases from J, the gap between germline ends came to 21 bases. Germline CDR1 KGHSH, CDR2 LQKENI. CDR3 bases: TGTGCCAGCTCCCCAGGGAACATGAGGGCTGGTGAAGCTTTCTTT. Protein: CASSPGNMRAGEAFF.

The rearrangement joins TRBV7-9 to TRBJ2-3; D ambiguous. The CDR3 runs 16 residues. Trimming took off 1 base at V and 4 bases at J, with 15 bases between the two ends. CDR1 is SEHNR and CDR2 is FQNEAQ in the germline V gene (reference sequence). The CDR3 is CASSLGVGHIPDTQYF. CDR3 DNA: TGTGCCAGCAGCTTAGGGGTTGGCCACATCCCAGATACGCAGTATTTT.

V is TRBV19 and J is TRBJ1-1; no firm D call. Germline CDR1 reads LNHDA; CDR2 reads SQIVND (reference sequence). This CDR3 is 14 amino acids long. V lost 5 bases, J lost 3 bases, and 13 bases lay in between. For the CDR3, the DNA is TGTGCCAGTAGTTATCGCTCGTACGACACTGAAGCTTTCTTT. Protein product: CASSYRSYDTEAFF.

The J gene is TRBJ2-5, the V gene TRBV7-2, with D possibly matching TRBD2 (6 bases). V gave up 2 bases and J gave up 3 bases, with 16 bases separating them. The CDR3 covers 16 residues. The V gene's germline CDR1 is SGHTA and CDR2 FQGNSA. The CDR3 region has the DNA TGTGCCAGCAGCTTATTGCCCTTGGGAGGCAAAGAGACCCAGTACTTC. This translates into CASSLLPLGGKETQYF.

V gene TRBV5-1 combines with J gene TRBJ1-3; 10 bases agree with TRBD1. Germline CDR1 reads SGHRS; CDR2 reads YFSETQ. V was clipped by 4 bases and J by 2 bases; unmatched bases: 6. CDR3 size: 16 residues. The CDR3 here is CASSTGQGDTGNTIYF. The CDR3 DNA reads as TGCGCCAGCAGCACCGGACAGGGGGACACTGGAAACACCATATATTTT.

The chain is built from TRBV28 and TRBJ2-3; D is uncertain. The germline V gene has CDR1 MDHEN and CDR2 SYDVKM. CDR3 length: 16 amino acids. The V end was cut by 1 base, the J end by 0 bases, with 11 bases between. The CDR3 DNA reads as TGTGCCAGCAGTTTATTACCGGGCCCTAGCACAGATACGCAGTATTTT. Amino acids: CASSLLPGPSTDTQYF.

The chain carries TRBV7-7 and TRBJ2-2, with D perhaps matching TRBD2 (6 bases). Germline V lookup: CDR1 SSHAT, CDR2 FNYEAQ (reference sequence). Trimming stripped 1 base from V and 4 bases from J, with 25 bases between. The CDR3 contains 20 residues. CDR3 sequence: CASSLDEIVNGREGTGELFF. In DNA form, the CDR3 reads TGTGCCAGCAGCTTAGATGAAATAGTAAACGGGAGAGAAGGCACCGGGGAGCTGTTTTTT.

The genes are TRBV10-3 and TRBJ2-6; TRBD1 or TRBD2 may be the D gene (5 bases each). Trimming pared 10 bases from V and 1 base from J, leaving 11 bases between. The CDR3 covers 14 residues. CDR1 is ENHRY, CDR2 SYGVKD, per germline. CDR3 amino acids: CATLGVSGANVLTF. The CDR3 DNA follows: TGTGCCACCTTGGGGGTTTCTGGGGCCAACGTCCTGACTTTC.

The chain is built from TRBV9 and TRBJ1-4; D remains unclear. Germline-derived CDR1 and CDR2 are SGDLS and YYNGEE. CDR3 length: 13 residues. V was cut by 4 bases and J by 3 bases, with 7 bases left in between. Written as DNA, the CDR3 is TGTGCCAGCAGCCCGGGATCTAATGAAAAACTGTTTTTT. Translation: CASSPGSNEKLFF.

The V and J genes are TRBV19 and TRBJ2-6, with no clear D. This CDR3 comprises 13 residues. Germline CDR1 reads LNHDA; CDR2 reads SQIVND (reference sequence). The germline V and J ends were trimmed by 1 base and 5 bases, with 3 bases remaining between them. The DNA for the CDR3 is TGTGCCAGTAGTATAGTCAGGGCCAACGTCCTGACTTTC. It translates to CASSIVRANVLTF. The complete variable domain, with remaining parts taken from reference TRBV19 and TRBJ2-6, reads DGGITQSPKYLFRKEGQNVTLSCEQNLNHDAMYWYRQDPGQGLRLIYYSQIVNDFQKGDIAEGYSVSREKKESFPLTVTSAQKNPTAFYLCASSIVRANVLTFGAGSRLTVL.

A remark on this clone: The sample holds other DNA sequences that translate to the same CDR3. J is TRBJ2-7 and V is TRBV27; no definite D call. From germline, CDR1 is MNHEY and CDR2 SMNVEV (reference sequence). Deletions cut 2 bases from V and 4 bases from J, with 9 bases between. The CDR3 totals 13 residues. The CDR3 DNA sequence: TGTGCCAGCAGTTTAGGCCCAACTTACGAGCAGTACTTC. This codes for CASSLGPTYEQYF.

The chain is built from TRBV11-2 and TRBJ2-5; no clear D gene. V lost 5 bases and J lost 1, with 11 bases in between. The CDR3 sequence is 14 residues long. CDR1 and CDR2 (germline): SGHAT, FQNNGV. CDR3 loop: CASSHTSVQETQYF. Written as DNA, the CDR3 is TGTGCCAGCAGCCACACGAGTGTCCAAGAGACCCAGTACTTC. Drawing the rest from reference TRBV11-2 and TRBJ2-5, the complete variable domain is EAGVAQSPRYKIIEKRQSVAFWCNPISGHATLYWYQQILGQGPKLLIQFQNNGVVDDSQLPKDRFSAERLKGVDSTLKIQPAKLEDSAVYLCASSHTSVQETQYFGPGTRLLVL.

This clone is a singleton in its sample. This rearrangement joins TRBV28 to TRBJ2-7; 7 bases match TRBD2. The length of the CDR3 is 13 residues. The J segment lost 5 bases and the V segment lost 6 bases, leaving 7 bases of the junction unmatched. Germline CDR1 is MDHEN and CDR2 is SYDVKM. This CDR3 is CASRNRLADEQYF. The CDR3 DNA sequence: TGTGCCAGCAGGAATCGGCTAGCGGACGAGCAGTACTTC.

Points on this clone: The sample contains more than one DNA sequence encoding this CDR3. The chain employs TRBV6-5 and TRBJ2-7, with a possible D match to TRBD1 (5 bases). The CDR3 loop spans 13 amino acids. Germline V CDR1 and CDR2: MNHEY, SVGAGI. Trimming took off 2 bases at V and 0 bases at J, with 5 bases between the two ends. CDR3 coding DNA: TGTGCCAGCAGTTACGACAGCTCCTACGAGCAGTACTTC. Its protein is CASSYDSSYEQYF.

The CDR3 region is CASRGQGAYEQYF. The CDR3 DNA follows: TGTGCCAGCAGGGGACAGGGGGCCTACGAGCAGTACTTC. V is TRBV28 and J is TRBJ2-7; 11 nucleotides agree with TRBD1. V lost 6 bases, J lost 2 bases, and 0 bases stayed unmatched. Per the germline V gene, CDR1 is MDHEN and CDR2 is SYDVKM. The CDR3 has 13 residues.

The table lists this clone with a count of one. The rearrangement joins TRBV13 to TRBJ2-5, with D perhaps TRBD2 (6 bases). CDR1 is PRHDT, CDR2 FYEKMQ, per germline (reference sequence). V was clipped by 6 bases and J by 5 bases, with 16 bases between them. CDR3 size: 14 residues. In nucleotides, the CDR3 is TGTGCCAGCAGTTACCGGGAGTCTAGGGAGACCCAGTACTTC. As protein: CASSYRESRETQYF.

The J gene is TRBJ2-1, the V gene TRBV2; D possibly corresponds to TRBD2 (5 bases). Trimming shortened V by 2 bases and J by 9 bases, and 11 bases separated the two germline ends. The CDR3 contains 13 residues. Germline CDR1 reads SNHLY; CDR2 reads FYNNEI. The CDR3 DNA reads TGTGCCAGCAGTGAACGTGGAGGAGGTGAGCAGTTCTTC. Translating gives CASSERGGGEQFF.

The rearrangement joins TRBV27 to TRBJ1-1; TRBD1 matches 12 bases. Looked up from germline, CDR1 is MNHEY and CDR2 is SMNVEV (reference sequence). The CDR3 extends over 17 amino acids. The V segment lost 6 bases and the J segment 4 bases; nucleotides outside the gene matches: 12. The CDR3 loop is CASSPRDRGLSGTEAFF. In DNA form, the CDR3 reads TGTGCCAGCAGCCCCCGGGACAGGGGGCTTTCGGGCACTGAAGCTTTCTTT.

The count of this clone is one. The chain carries TRBV6-4 and TRBJ2-2; the D gene is possibly TRBD1 (6 bases). This CDR3 contains 16 residues. V lost 0 bases, J lost 5 bases, and 13 bases lay in between. Germline V gives CDR1 MRHNA, CDR2 SNTAGT. This CDR3 reads CASSDSRGSGTGELFF. CDR3 nucleotides: TGTGCCAGCAGTGACTCCAGGGGCTCAGGGACCGGGGAGCTGTTTTTT.

On this clone itself: Other DNA sequences in this specimen translate into the identical CDR3. The chain couples TRBV15 to TRBJ2-7, with 10 bases fitting TRBD1. CDR1 is LNHNV and CDR2 is YYDKDF in the germline V gene (reference sequence). V shed 0 bases and J 3 bases; nucleotides not matched to a gene: 2. The CDR3 loop spans 15 amino acids. CDR3 bases: TGTGCCACCAGCAGAGATAGGGACAGGGGCTACGAGCAGTACTTC. This gives the protein CATSRDRDRGYEQYF.

This clone was seen a single time. The chain recombines TRBV13 with TRBJ2-3; TRBD2 matches 7 bases. The CDR3 runs to 15 residues. The J segment lost 10 bases and the V segment lost 3 bases, leaving 13 bases of the junction unmatched. CDR1 PRHDT and CDR2 FYEKMQ come from the germline V gene (reference sequence). This CDR3 is CASSFWGTKFGAQYF. In nucleotides, the CDR3 is TGTGCCAGCAGCTTTTGGGGGACTAAGTTTGGAGCGCAGTATTTT.

This rearrangement joins TRBV10-1 to TRBJ2-2, with TRBD2 identical over 9 bases. V dropped 0 bases and J dropped 6; count of bases not matched to a gene: 8. The germline V gene encodes CDR1 WNHNN and CDR2 SYGVQD (reference sequence). The CDR3 consists of 17 residues. This chain's CDR3 is CASSESHGTSLPGELFF. CDR3 sequence (DNA): TGCGCCAGCAGTGAGTCGCACGGGACTAGCCTCCCCGGGGAGCTGTTTTTT.

This sequence joins TRBV19 and TRBJ1-1; TRBD1 might be the D (5 bases). V lost 3 bases to trimming and J lost 5 bases, with 13 bases between them. This CDR3 region has 14 residues. The germline V gene encodes CDR1 LNHDA and CDR2 SQIVND (reference sequence). CDR3 amino acids: CASSMRGQGTEAFF. As DNA, the CDR3 is TGTGCCAGTAGTATGAGGGGTCAAGGAACTGAAGCTTTCTTT.

This clone showed up just once. The chain combines TRBV9 with TRBJ2-7; the match to TRBD1 covers 7 bases. The germline gives CDR1 SGDLS, CDR2 YYNGEE. Losses at the gene ends were 3 bases for V and 8 bases for J; bases not matched to a gene: 14. The length of the CDR3 is 15 residues. CDR3 coding DNA: TGTGCCAGCAGCGAGGGGGATGGGACAGCTAGGCAGCAGTACTTC. Its translation is CASSEGDGTARQQYF.